This T cell receptor beta chain was captured by sequencing in a study of blood T cell repertoires in COVID-19. Some clones are missing from TCRdb's copy, which holds only in-frame ones; the method was immunoSEQ multiplex PCR. The data show 88,000 or so clones, around 85% seen once. The sequencing input was peripheral blood. The TCR originated in a man aged 60-69 years with acute or convalescent COVID-19.

The CDR3 loop reads CSVRQRSGQGFGLPPRTGELFF. CDR3 coding DNA: TGCAGCGTGCGACAACGCTCGGGACAGGGTTTCGGGCTACCCCCTCGGACCGGGGAGCTGTTTTTT. The genes are TRBV29-1 and TRBJ2-2, with 9 bases matching TRBD1. Trimming took 6 bases from V and 5 from J; bases not matched to a gene: 31. The CDR3 length is 22 residues. Germline assignment: CDR1 SQVTM and CDR2 ANQGSEA.